This T cell receptor beta chain originates from a study of blood T cell repertoires in COVID-19. Study at large: Sources were T cells, B-cell-depleted T cells, or PBMCs; the material itself was cDNA or gDNA.

As regards this clone: The same CDR3 also results from other DNA sequences found in this sample.

The CDR3 is 13 residues long. Per the germline V gene, CDR1 is SEHNR and CDR2 is FQNEAQ (reference sequence). With 5 bases clipped from V and 4 bases from J, the junction kept 2 bases outside the gene matches. Measured with immunoSEQ multiplex PCR; TCRdb has only the in-frame clones, and not every one. Found here are around 72,000 clones, approximately 85% of them singletons; the top ten hold approximately 30%. The receptor comes from a man aged 45-65 years with acute or convalescent COVID-19. The chain has TRBV7-9 and TRBJ2-7; 10 bases fit TRBD1. Material for sequencing was peripheral blood. CDR3 DNA sequence: TGTGCCAGCAGCAGACAGGGGGCATACGAGCAGTACTTC. Residues: CASSRQGAYEQYF.